This TCR beta chain was sequenced for a study of T cells after yellow fever vaccination (dated by TCRdb to the late 2010s). Turning to the overall study: The SMART-Seq v4 Ultra Low Input RNA kit was used to prepare libraries from fractions with low cell numbers. Bulk PBMC replicates and cell subsets were isolated from blood drawn at multiple timepoints before and after both primary and secondary immunization. Two healthy male donors, one aged 18 to 30 and one aged 30 to 40 years, made up the cohort. Bulk TCR alpha and beta repertoires were sequenced longitudinally to track T-cell clones before and after primary and booster YFV17D yellow fever vaccination.

The listed sequencing device is Illumina NovaSeq 6000. TCR cDNA was synthesized by 5'RACE template switching, which introduced a universal primer site and unique molecular identifiers. Priming for cDNA synthesis came from both the TCR alpha and TCR beta constant segments. Library amplification involved two PCR steps, and the second step added sample barcodes and sequencing adapters. Sequencing of libraries was performed on Illumina HiSeq 2500 (2x100 bp) or NovaSeq (2x150 bp). As for how the authors treated the data: Demultiplexing of reads and collapsing into UMI consensus sequences were performed with MIGEC, and V(D)J alignment was carried out with MiXCR. Using edgeR on replicate PBMC samples, clonotypes were called vaccine-responding if FDR was below 0.01 and the log2 fold change was above 5 up to day 15. Each bulk clonotype was labeled CD4 or CD8 based on which sequenced repertoire, CD4 or CD8, contained the clonotype at higher abundance. TCRdb reran the public reads through fastp at Q25 and MiXCR, keeping productive beta chains. CDR3 protein sequences are deduplicated, and each keeps its most common genes and DNA. The V and J calls here are based on TCRdb, not the publication. The sample table shows 150,000 to 200,000 distinct CDR3 sequences, and around 9% are seen once. The top ten clonotypes cover around 40% of the sample.

Spanning cysteine to phenylalanine, the CDR3 consists of 13 amino acids. The entry retains the CDR3 DNA only, 39 bases that are in frame from base 1. V and J are truncated by 6 bases and 3 bases respectively, leaving an intervening sequence of 8 bases. Taken from the germline V gene, the CDR1 and CDR2 loops are MDHEN and SYDVKM. As regards this clonotype: The target of this receptor is not known. No base quality information exists; no much larger clone differs at one position.

The treatment or condition tag for this specimen amounts to: live attenuated yellow fever vaccine strain. A standard Ficoll-Paque protocol was used to isolate PBMCs from peripheral blood. Dynabeads CD4 and CD8 positive selection kits were used to isolate CD4 and CD8 T-cell fractions. TriZol was used to extract RNA from bulk PBMCs, CD4 and CD8 fractions, and dextramer-positive and dextramer-negative fractions. The research as a whole found: A small fraction of clonotypes appeared in both the CD4 and CD8 compartments, likely as a result of convergent recombination. After the booster, most clones that had expanded after primary vaccination were detected again (around 96% of CD4 and 70% to 90% of CD8), suggesting broad maintenance of memory. Because abundant contaminating clonotypes from the bulk population could be contained in FACS-sorted repertoires, computational filtering was required. Only two donors were included in the study, so the extent to which the findings can be generalized is limited. The secondary T-cell response was weaker than the primary response but faster, peaking on day 5 instead of day 15.

The receptor's source is a man between 18 and 35 years old who received the YFV17D yellow fever vaccine. Recombination connected TRBV28 to TRBJ1-4; the D region possibly corresponds to TRBD1 (5 bases align). Sequencing used CD8+ T cells sorted from PBMCs, obtained 45 days after the yellow fever booster vaccination. The CDR3 protein sequence reads: CASSRQPNEKLFF. The DNA is TGTGCCAGCAGCAGACAGCCTAATGAAAAACTGTTTTTT.